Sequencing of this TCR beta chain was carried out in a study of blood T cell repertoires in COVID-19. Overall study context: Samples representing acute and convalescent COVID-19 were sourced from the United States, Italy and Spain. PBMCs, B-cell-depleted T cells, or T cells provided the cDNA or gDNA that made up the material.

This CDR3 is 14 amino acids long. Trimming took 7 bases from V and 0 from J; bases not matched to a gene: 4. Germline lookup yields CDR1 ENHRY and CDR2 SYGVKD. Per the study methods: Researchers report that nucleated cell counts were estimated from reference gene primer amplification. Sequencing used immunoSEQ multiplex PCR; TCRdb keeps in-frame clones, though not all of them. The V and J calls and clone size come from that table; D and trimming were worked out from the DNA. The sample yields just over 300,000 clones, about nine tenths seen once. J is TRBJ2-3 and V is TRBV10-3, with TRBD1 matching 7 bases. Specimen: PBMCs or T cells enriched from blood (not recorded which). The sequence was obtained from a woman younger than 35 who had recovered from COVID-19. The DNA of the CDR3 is TGTGCCATCAAGGCGACAGGGAGCACAGATACGCAGTATTTT. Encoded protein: CAIKATGSTDTQYF.